The 25 T cell receptor beta chains listed next were all sequenced from one sample in a study of blood T cell repertoires in COVID-19 (dated by TCRdb to 2020 to 2021). The library was obtained by the immunoSEQ multiplex PCR assay. TCRdb took over this immuneACCESS table, retaining in-frame rearrangements with V and J assigned. Such tables are incomplete; in checked studies, under half of the missing clones stem from an unresolved V gene, and the remainder is unexplained. The sample table records some 200,000 clones; almost 85% of these occur just once. Together, the top ten hold under 2.5% of the sample. The specimen sequenced was peripheral blood. The receptors were gathered from a woman in her seventies with COVID-19, enrolled during active disease.

CDR3 DNA sequence: TGTGCCAGCAGCCGGGGGCTGTCTGCCGGGGAGCTGTTTTTT. Encoded protein: CASSRGLSAGELFF. This chain joins TRBV3-1 (or the pseudogene TRBV3-2) and TRBJ2-2; D might be TRBD1 (6 bases). The CDR3 loop spans 14 amino acids. Deletions cut 4 bases from V and 6 bases from J, with 12 bases between. Germline values: CDR1 LGHDT, CDR2 YNNKEL (reference sequence).

The chain recombines TRBV6-2 or TRBV6-3 with TRBJ1-1; D is possibly TRBD1 (5 bases). Trimming left V 2 bases short and J 1 base short, with 8 bases between. Looked up from germline, CDR1 is MNHEY and CDR2 is SVGEGT. The CDR3 covers 14 residues. The CDR3 sequence is CASSYRQGNTEAFF. DNA for the CDR3: TGTGCCAGCAGTTACCGCCAGGGGAACACTGAAGCTTTCTTT.

The chain carries TRBV3-1 (or the pseudogene TRBV3-2) and TRBJ1-2; 7 nucleotides align to TRBD1. The germline V gene encodes CDR1 LGHDT and CDR2 YNNKEL (reference sequence). The junction had 9 bases not matched to a gene; V was cut back by 0 bases and J by 5 bases. The CDR3 runs 16 residues. The CDR3 region has the DNA TGTGCCAGCAGCCAAGATCTAGGACAGGTTACGTATGGCTACACCTTC. It encodes CASSQDLGQVTYGYTF.

V gene TRBV19 combines with J gene TRBJ1-2; D is possibly TRBD1 (5 bases). The CDR3 spans 16 residues. The V end was cut by 1 base, the J end by 0 bases, with 12 bases between. CDR1 and CDR2 (germline): LNHDA, SQIVND (reference sequence). The CDR3 protein is CASSIAAGNANYGYTF. The CDR3, as DNA: TGTGCCAGTAGTATAGCGGCAGGGAACGCTAACTATGGCTACACCTTC.

V usage is TRBV19 and J usage is TRBJ1-3, with D maybe TRBD1 (5 bases). Germline V CDR1 and CDR2: LNHDA, SQIVND (reference sequence). This CDR3 contains 16 residues. Between the trimmed V and J ends, which lost 9 bases and 4 bases, there was a span of 22 bases. The CDR3 DNA reads as TGTGCCAGCCTGGCGGCAGGGCAGGGCAGAGGAAACACCATATATTTT. It encodes CASLAAGQGRGNTIYF.

The V gene is TRBV5-4, the J gene TRBJ1-6; 8 bases are a match to TRBD1. V shed 4 bases and J 5 bases; nucleotides not matched to a gene: 5. This CDR3 is built from 15 residues. Germline values: CDR1 SGHNT, CDR2 YYREEE (reference sequence). The CDR3 DNA reads TGTGCCAGCAGCCTTCAGACAGGGGATAATTCACCCCTCCACTTT. It encodes CASSLQTGDNSPLHF.

The chain employs TRBV6-1 and TRBJ1-5; D ambiguous. V was pared by 6 bases and J by 0 bases, with 6 bases between. Germline V gene sequence: CDR1 MNHNS, CDR2 SASEGT. This CDR3 is built from 13 residues. The CDR3: CASRRSSNQPQHF. The CDR3 DNA reads TGTGCCAGCAGACGCAGTAGCAATCAGCCCCAGCATTTT.

The chain has TRBV24-1 and TRBJ2-2, with D perhaps TRBD2 (6 bases). This CDR3 comprises 14 residues. Germline CDR1 and CDR2: KGHDR and SFDVKD. Trimming pared 4 bases from V and 10 bases from J, leaving 15 bases between. DNA of the CDR3: TGTGCCACCAGTGACGAAACCGGGAGAACGGAGCTGTTTTTT. Protein sequence: CATSDETGRTELFF.

This clone was detected a few times. V usage is TRBV6-5 and J usage is TRBJ1-1; 12 nucleotides agree with TRBD1. With V trimmed by 6 bases and J by 1 base, 3 bases remained unmatched. This CDR3 has 15 residues. CDR1 and CDR2 from the germline V gene are MNHEY and SVGAGI. CDR3 in amino acids: CASRGQGAGNTEAFF. The CDR3 nucleotides read TGTGCCAGCAGGGGACAGGGGGCCGGGAACACTGAAGCTTTCTTT.

V and J are TRBV19 and TRBJ1-1, with D possibly being TRBD1 (6 bases). Per the germline V gene, CDR1 is LNHDA and CDR2 is SQIVND (reference sequence). The CDR3 runs 14 residues. Trimming stripped 5 bases from V and 6 bases from J, with 16 bases between. CDR3 sequence (DNA): TGTGCCAGTAGTCCTCGGGACAATACGGCTGAAGCTTTCTTT. Amino acid sequence: CASSPRDNTAEAFF.

This clone was seen once. The V gene is TRBV9, the J gene TRBJ1-3, with D possibly TRBD1 on 6 matching bases. V was trimmed by 5 bases and J by 2 bases, leaving 11 bases between them. The CDR3 is 14 residues long. Germline V CDR1 and CDR2: SGDLS, YYNGEE. CDR3 nucleotide sequence: TGTGCCAGCAGTGATGCAGGGGCTGGAAACACCATATATTTT. Translated: CASSDAGAGNTIYF.

In its sample, this clone was seen a few times. The chain is built from TRBV5-6 and TRBJ1-2, with D possibly being TRBD1 (6 bases). The CDR3 is made up of 14 amino acids. Trimming left V 5 bases short and J 4 bases short, with 15 bases between. Germline V lookup: CDR1 SGHDT, CDR2 YYEEEE. CDR3 protein: CASSQDSRTYGYTF. The CDR3 DNA sequence: TGTGCCAGCAGTCAGGACAGCCGTACCTATGGCTACACCTTC. The full variable domain, rest sourced from reference TRBV5-6 and TRBJ1-2, is DAGVTQSPTHLIKTRGQQVTLRCSPKSGHDTVSWYQQALGQGPQFIFQYYEEEERQRGNFPDRFSGHQFPNYSSELNVNALLLGDSALYLCASSQDSRTYGYTFGSGTRLTVV.

This chain uses TRBV24-1 with TRBJ2-1, with D perhaps TRBD1 (5 bases). The CDR3 has 16 residues. The V gene's germline CDR1 is KGHDR and CDR2 SFDVKD. V shed 2 bases and J shed 6 bases, with 16 bases lying between them. CDR3 sequence (DNA): TGTGCCACCAGTGATTCGTCAGGGTGGGGCCTCAATGAGCAGTTCTTC. Translation: CATSDSSGWGLNEQFF.

The chain couples TRBV27 to TRBJ2-2, with TRBD1 matching over 8 bases. V lost 3 bases and J lost 4; bases outside the gene matches: 7. The CDR3 is 16 amino acids. Germline V lookup: CDR1 MNHEY, CDR2 SMNVEV (reference sequence). CDR3 sequence (DNA): TGTGCCAGCAGTTTCCGGGACAGGCCCTCCACCGGGGAGCTGTTTTTT. This sequence encodes CASSFRDRPSTGELFF.

V gene TRBV14 combines with J gene TRBJ1-5; 9 nucleotides align to TRBD1. Trimming removed 4 bases from V and 6 bases from J; junction bases left unmatched: 4. From germline, CDR1 is SGHDN and CDR2 FVKESK. This CDR3 region has 14 residues. The CDR3 sequence is CASSLTGGSQPQHF. CDR3 DNA sequence: TGTGCCAGCAGCCTGACAGGGGGTAGTCAGCCCCAGCATTTT.

The gene calls are TRBV5-4 and TRBJ2-4; TRBD2 agrees at 8 bases. The V gene's germline CDR1 is SGHNT and CDR2 YYREEE (reference sequence). The J segment lost 1 base and the V segment lost 5 bases, leaving 2 bases of the junction unmatched. The CDR3 has 14 amino acids. Here the CDR3 reads CASSGGGAKNIQYF. The CDR3 DNA sequence: TGTGCCAGCAGTGGCGGGGGGGCCAAAAACATTCAGTACTTC.

This rearrangement joins TRBV6-6 to TRBJ1-1; 11 bases match TRBD1. The V and J ends lost 5 bases and 0 bases, in that order; junction bases with no gene match: 8. Germline-derived CDR1 and CDR2 are MNHNY and SVGAGI (reference sequence). This CDR3 has 17 amino acids. The CDR3 is CASSPGQGARMNTEAFF. CDR3 nucleotides: TGTGCCAGCAGTCCCGGACAGGGGGCTCGGATGAACACTGAAGCTTTCTTT.

The J gene is TRBJ2-1, the V gene TRBV24-1; 9 nucleotides line up with TRBD2. The CDR3 spans 16 residues. Per the germline V gene, CDR1 is KGHDR and CDR2 is SFDVKD. V lost 5 bases to trimming and J lost 3 bases; unmatched junction nucleotides: 7. Here the CDR3 reads CATSARQRGVYNEQFF. DNA of the CDR3: TGTGCCACCAGTGCTCGTCAGCGGGGGGTCTACAATGAGCAGTTCTTC.

The chain recombines TRBV18 with TRBJ1-4, with D possibly being TRBD1 (5 bases). CDR1 KGHSH and CDR2 LQKENI come from the germline V gene. The CDR3 sequence is 17 residues long. Trimming cost V 0 bases and J 0 bases, with 11 bases left between them. The chain's CDR3 is CASSPPGGDATNEKLFF. As DNA, the CDR3 is TGTGCCAGCTCACCACCGGGGGGGGACGCAACTAATGAAAAACTGTTTTTT. The whole variable domain, remainder taken from reference TRBV18 and TRBJ1-4, is NAGVMQNPRHLVRRRGQEARLRCSPMKGHSHVYWYRQLPEEGLKFMVYLQKENIIDESGMPKERFSAEFPKEGPSILRIQQVVRGDSAAYFCASSPPGGDATNEKLFFGSGTQLSVL.

V usage is TRBV3-1 (or the pseudogene TRBV3-2) and J usage is TRBJ1-2, with D possibly TRBD1 on 5 matching bases. Germline CDR1 and CDR2: LGHDT and YNNKEL (reference sequence). The V and J ends lost 2 bases and 4 bases respectively, with 20 bases between them. The CDR3 consists of 17 residues. In DNA, the CDR3 is TGTGCCAGCAGCCAACCCCTTGGGCCAGGGATAAGCTATGGCTACACCTTC. Its protein product is CASSQPLGPGISYGYTF.

The genes are TRBV9 and TRBJ2-1; 8 nucleotides match TRBD1. Germline CDR1 and CDR2: SGDLS and YYNGEE. The V and J ends lost 4 bases and 0 bases, in that order; junction bases with no gene match: 9. The CDR3 is 17 amino acids. The CDR3 DNA reads TGTGCCAGCAGCCCCCGACAGGGGCTGAGCTCCTACAATGAGCAGTTCTTC. Translation: CASSPRQGLSSYNEQFF. The entire variable domain, with the rest obtained from reference TRBV9 and TRBJ2-1, is as follows: DSGVTQTPKHLITATGQRVTLRCSPRSGDLSVYWYQQSLDQGLQFLIQYYNGEERAKGNILERFSAQQFPDLHSELNLSSLELGDSALYFCASSPRQGLSSYNEQFFGPGTRLTVL.

The chain couples TRBV5-4 to TRBJ1-4, with D possibly TRBD1 on 5 matching bases. This CDR3 spans 15 amino acids. CDR1 and CDR2 (germline): SGHNT, YYREEE (reference sequence). Trimming left V 3 bases short and J 5 bases short, with 14 bases between. CDR3 amino acids: CASSSLETENEKLFF. CDR3 sequence (DNA): TGTGCCAGCAGCTCTCTAGAGACAGAGAATGAAAAACTGTTTTTT. Full variable domain (outside the CDR3, taken from reference TRBV5-4 and TRBJ1-4): ETGVTQSPTHLIKTRGQQVTLRCSSQSGHNTVSWYQQALGQGPQFIFQYYREEENGRGNFPPRFSGLQFPNYSSELNVNALELDDSALYLCASSSLETENEKLFFGSGTQLSVL.

This clone was seen only once. The J gene is TRBJ2-1, the V gene TRBV7-2, with 11 bases that match TRBD2. Germline V lookup: CDR1 SGHTA, CDR2 FQGNSA. The CDR3 length is 16 residues. V gave up 5 bases and J gave up 3 bases; unmatched junction bases: 6. In DNA, the CDR3 is TGTGCCAGCAGCCCCTCTAGCGGGGGGAACTACAATGAGCAGTTCTTC. Protein: CASSPSSGGNYNEQFF.

The V call is TRBV12-3 or TRBV12-4, the J call TRBJ2-7; the D gene is possibly TRBD1 (6 bases). V lost 5 bases, J lost 3 bases, and 11 bases lay in between. This CDR3 region has 13 residues. The CDR3 nucleotides read TGTGCCAGCAGTCTACAGGGATTCTACGAGCAGTACTTC. Protein product: CASSLQGFYEQYF.

The chain couples TRBV27 to TRBJ2-2, with a possible D match to TRBD2 (6 bases). The germline V gene encodes CDR1 MNHEY and CDR2 SMNVEV (reference sequence). The V end lost 3 bases, the J end lost 0 bases, and 8 bases lay between the germline ends. The CDR3 runs 15 residues. This CDR3 is CASSFSSANTGELFF. The CDR3 coding sequence is TGTGCCAGCAGTTTTTCTAGCGCGAACACCGGGGAGCTGTTTTTT.